This T cell receptor beta chain was observed in a study of cytomegalovirus exposure and HLA in healthy donors. Study-level information: The 110 million or so unique TCR beta sequences, from roughly 170 million T cells, were found by an earlier analysis. Within an early data release were tens of millions of unique TCRs drawn from HLA-typed donors.

General study findings and limits: In an earlier analysis, productive rearrangement rates for most beta V segments clustered near 87% or 30%. About 150 TCR beta chains were listed as cytomegalovirus-associated.

Concerning this clone itself: Its antigen is not known.

A multiplex PCR was run with 60 Vbeta primers and 13 Jbeta primers. Clones were sequenced by immunoSEQ multiplex PCR, and TCRdb holds only the in-frame ones, with some missing. The sample gives hundreds of thousands of clones, less than 85% of which show up once; 0.6% to 0.65% is in the top ten. CDR1 is SGHDN and CDR2 is FVKESK in the germline V gene. V was shortened by 6 bases and J by 0 bases, with 15 bases between the two germline ends. The CDR3 is 15 residues long. The source of this sequence is a man aged 18 to 30 in good health and CMV-seronegative. The sample taken for sequencing was PBMCs. This rearrangement joins TRBV14 to TRBJ2-7, with a tentative D call TRBD1 (6 bases). The DNA for the CDR3 is TGTGCCAGCAGACACCGGACAGCTTCCTCCTACGAGCAGTACTTC. It codes for CASRHRTASSYEQYF.